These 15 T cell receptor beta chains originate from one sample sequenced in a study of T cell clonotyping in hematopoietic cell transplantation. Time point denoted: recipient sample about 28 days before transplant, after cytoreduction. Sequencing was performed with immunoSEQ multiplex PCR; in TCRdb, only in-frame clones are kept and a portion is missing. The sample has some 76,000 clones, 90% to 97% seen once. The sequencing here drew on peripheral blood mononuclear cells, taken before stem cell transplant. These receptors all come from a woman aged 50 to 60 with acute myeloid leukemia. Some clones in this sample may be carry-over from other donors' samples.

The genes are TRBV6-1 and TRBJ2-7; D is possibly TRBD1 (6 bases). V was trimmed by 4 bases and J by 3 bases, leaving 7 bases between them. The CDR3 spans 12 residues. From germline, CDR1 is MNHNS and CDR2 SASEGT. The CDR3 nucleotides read TGTGCCAGCAGTGGGACAGTCTACGAGCAGTACTTC. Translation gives CASSGTVYEQYF.

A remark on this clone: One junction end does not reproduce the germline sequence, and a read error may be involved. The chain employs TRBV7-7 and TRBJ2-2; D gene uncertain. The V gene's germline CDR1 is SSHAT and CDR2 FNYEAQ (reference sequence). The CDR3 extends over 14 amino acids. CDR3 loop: CASSQRLLPGELFF. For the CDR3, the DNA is TGTGCTAGCAGCCAAAGACTGCTCCCCGGGGAGCTGTTTTTT.

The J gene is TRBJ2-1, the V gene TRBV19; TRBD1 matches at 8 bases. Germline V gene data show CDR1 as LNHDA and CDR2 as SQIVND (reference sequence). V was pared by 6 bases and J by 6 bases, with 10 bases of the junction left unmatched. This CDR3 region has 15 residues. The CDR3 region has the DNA TGTGCCAGTAGAAAAGGGACAGGCCGTGTCAATGAGCAGTTCTTC. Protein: CASRKGTGRVNEQFF. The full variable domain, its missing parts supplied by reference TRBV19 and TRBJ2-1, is DGGITQSPKYLFRKEGQNVTLSCEQNLNHDAMYWYRQDPGQGLRLIYYSQIVNDFQKGDIAEGYSVSREKKESFPLTVTSAQKNPTAFYLCASRKGTGRVNEQFFGPGTRLTVL.

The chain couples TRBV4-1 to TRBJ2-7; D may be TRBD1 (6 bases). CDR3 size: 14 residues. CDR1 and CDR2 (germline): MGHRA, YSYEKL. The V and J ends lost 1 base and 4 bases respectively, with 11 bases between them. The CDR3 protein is CASSQGRGIYEQYF. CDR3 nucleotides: TGCGCCAGCAGCCAAGGCAGGGGAATTTACGAGCAGTACTTC.

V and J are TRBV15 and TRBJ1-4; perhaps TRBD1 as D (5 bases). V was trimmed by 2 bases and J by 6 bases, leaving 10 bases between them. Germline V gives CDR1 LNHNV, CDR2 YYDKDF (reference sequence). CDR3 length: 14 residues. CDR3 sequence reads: CATSRSAGDEKLFF. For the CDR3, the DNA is TGTGCCACCAGCAGATCGGCGGGGGATGAAAAACTGTTTTTT.

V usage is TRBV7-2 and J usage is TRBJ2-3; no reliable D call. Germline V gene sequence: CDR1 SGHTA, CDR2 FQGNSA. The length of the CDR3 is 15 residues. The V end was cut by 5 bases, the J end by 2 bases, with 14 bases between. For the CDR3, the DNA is TGTGCCAGCAGCCCCCTATCGGCATACACAGATACGCAGTATTTT. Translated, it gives CASSPLSAYTDTQYF. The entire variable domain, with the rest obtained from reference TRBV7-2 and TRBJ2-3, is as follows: GAGVSQSPSNKVTEKGKDVELRCDPISGHTALYWYRQSLGQGLEFLIYFQGNSAPDKSGLPSDRFSAERTGGSVSTLTIQRTQQEDSAVYLCASSPLSAYTDTQYFGPGTRLTVL.

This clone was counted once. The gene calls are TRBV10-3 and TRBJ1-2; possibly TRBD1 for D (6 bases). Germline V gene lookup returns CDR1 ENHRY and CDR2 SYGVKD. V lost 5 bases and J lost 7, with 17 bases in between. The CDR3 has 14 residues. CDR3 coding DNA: TGTGCCATCAGTTCCAGAGGGGGGATTGGTGGCTACACCTTC. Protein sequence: CAISSRGGIGGYTF.

The chain's CDR3 is CASSTLTGSFYEQYF. As DNA, the CDR3 is TGTGCCAGCAGTACGCTGACAGGGTCTTTCTACGAGCAGTACTTC. J is TRBJ2-7 and V is TRBV27; 7 positions agree with TRBD1. Germline V lookup: CDR1 MNHEY, CDR2 SMNVEV (reference sequence). V gave up 5 bases and J gave up 3 bases; unmatched junction bases: 10. The CDR3 is 15 residues long.

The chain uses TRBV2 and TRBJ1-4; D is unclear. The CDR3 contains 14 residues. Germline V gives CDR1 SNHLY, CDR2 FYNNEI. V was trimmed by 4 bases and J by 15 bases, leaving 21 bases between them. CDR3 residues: CASSVRGGVFRVFF. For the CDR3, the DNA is TGTGCCAGCAGTGTTCGAGGTGGTGTTTTTCGGGTGTTTTTT.

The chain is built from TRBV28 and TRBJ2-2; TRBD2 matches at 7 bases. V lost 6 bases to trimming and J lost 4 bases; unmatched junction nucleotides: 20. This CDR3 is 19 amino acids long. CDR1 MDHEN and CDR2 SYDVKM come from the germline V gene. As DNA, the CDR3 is TGTGCCAGCAGGACCTCGGGGCTAGCGGACACGGGGGGCACCGGGGAGCTGTTTTTT. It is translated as CASRTSGLADTGGTGELFF.

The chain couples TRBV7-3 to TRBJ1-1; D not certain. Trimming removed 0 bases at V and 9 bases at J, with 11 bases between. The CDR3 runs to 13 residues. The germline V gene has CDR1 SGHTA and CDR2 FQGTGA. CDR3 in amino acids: CASSLTGNSQAFF. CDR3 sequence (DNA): TGTGCCAGCAGCTTAACGGGGAACTCCCAAGCTTTCTTT.

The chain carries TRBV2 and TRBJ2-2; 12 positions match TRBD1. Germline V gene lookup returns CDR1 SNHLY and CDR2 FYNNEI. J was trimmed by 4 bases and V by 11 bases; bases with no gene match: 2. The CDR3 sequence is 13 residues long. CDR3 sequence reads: CAGDRGLTGELFF. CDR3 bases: TGTGCCGGGGACAGGGGGCTCACCGGGGAGCTGTTTTTT.

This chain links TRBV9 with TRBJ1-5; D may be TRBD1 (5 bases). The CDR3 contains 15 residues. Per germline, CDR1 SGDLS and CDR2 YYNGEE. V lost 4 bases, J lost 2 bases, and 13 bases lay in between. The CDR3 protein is CASSRSGRGNQPQHF. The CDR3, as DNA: TGTGCCAGCAGCAGGTCGGGGCGTGGCAATCAGCCCCAGCATTTT.

CDR3 protein: CASSLLGQGASKEQYF. The CDR3 DNA follows: TGTGCCAGCAGTCTACTAGGACAGGGGGCATCGAAGGAGCAGTACTTC. This rearrangement joins TRBV2 to TRBJ2-7; 11 positions agree with TRBD1. Looked up from germline, CDR1 is SNHLY and CDR2 is FYNNEI. This CDR3 comprises 16 residues. V was clipped by 5 bases and J by 7 bases; unmatched bases: 13.

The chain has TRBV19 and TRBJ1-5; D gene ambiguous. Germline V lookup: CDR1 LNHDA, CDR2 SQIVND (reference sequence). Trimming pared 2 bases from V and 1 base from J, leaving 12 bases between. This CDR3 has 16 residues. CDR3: CASSIYGSQSNQPQHF. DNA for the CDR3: TGTGCCAGTAGTATATATGGCAGCCAAAGCAATCAGCCCCAGCATTTT.